A single sample is the source of the 13 T cell receptor beta chains below, sequenced in a study of cytomegalovirus exposure and HLA in healthy donors. Use of 60 Vbeta and 13 Jbeta primers characterized the PCR. TCRdb's table, derived via immunoSEQ multiplex PCR, lists solely in-frame clones and lacks some. The sample lists more than 85,000 clones, 63% seen once, with roughly 6.3% in the top ten. Material: PBMCs. The receptor set was obtained from a woman in her 30s in good health and CMV-seronegative.

The chain is built from TRBV7-2 and TRBJ2-5; TRBD2 matches 8 bases. V lost 3 bases, J lost 1 base, and 1 base stayed unmatched. Germline values: CDR1 SGHTA, CDR2 FQGNSA. This CDR3 spans 14 amino acids. The DNA of the CDR3 is TGTGCCAGCAGCTTCGGGGGGGGCCAAGAGACCCAGTACTTC. It translates to CASSFGGGQETQYF.

V and J are TRBV6-1 and TRBJ2-7, with a possible D match to TRBD1 (8 bases). V was cut by 10 bases and J by 4 bases, with 14 bases left in between. Per the germline V gene, CDR1 is MNHNS and CDR2 is SASEGT. The CDR3 runs to 12 residues. Written as DNA, the CDR3 is TGTGCCACGGACAGGGAGGGTTACGAGCAGTACTTC. It codes for CATDREGYEQYF.

The chain is built from TRBV28 and TRBJ1-1, with D maybe TRBD1 (5 bases). CDR1 and CDR2 from the germline V gene are MDHEN and SYDVKM. V dropped 6 bases and J dropped 1 base, with 15 bases sitting between them. The CDR3 is 15 amino acids. The CDR3 loop reads CASRPQGYSNTEAFF. The DNA for the CDR3 is TGTGCCAGCAGGCCCCAGGGCTACTCGAACACTGAAGCTTTCTTT.

This clone was observed a few times. The genes are TRBV19 and TRBJ2-5; possible D gene TRBD2, 6 bases. Germline CDR1 LNHDA, CDR2 SQIVND (reference sequence). The ends were cut back, 4 bases at V and 2 bases at J, with 11 bases in the middle. The CDR3 has 14 residues. This CDR3 is CASSSPGGQETQYF. The CDR3 DNA reads TGTGCCAGTAGTAGCCCCGGGGGACAAGAGACCCAGTACTTC.

The CDR3 DNA sequence: TGCAGTGCTAGAGACAATTGGACCCAGTACTTC. Translating gives CSARDNWTQYF. This chain links TRBV20-1 with TRBJ2-5; D is uncertain. The CDR3 extends over 11 amino acids. The V gene lost 0 bases and the J gene lost 7 bases, with 6 bases spanning the gap. Germline V gene data show CDR1 as DFQATT and CDR2 as SNEGSKA (reference sequence).

The V and J genes are TRBV5-6 and TRBJ2-7; D remains unclear. The CDR3 runs 14 residues. Germline V lookup: CDR1 SGHDT, CDR2 YYEEEE. Trimming pared 0 bases from V and 10 bases from J, leaving 17 bases between. The CDR3 is CASSLVGQFNSQYF. CDR3 DNA: TGTGCCAGCAGCTTGGTTGGCCAGTTCAATTCCCAGTACTTC.

The sample holds a few counts of this clone. The J gene is TRBJ1-1, the V gene TRBV27; tentative D call: TRBD1 (6 bases). Germline CDR1 reads MNHEY; CDR2 reads SMNVEV (reference sequence). V lost 9 bases and J 3 bases, leaving 17 bases between the germline ends. This CDR3 has 14 amino acids. This CDR3 reads CARTPGGRYTEAFF. Written as DNA, the CDR3 is TGTGCCAGAACCCCCGGGGGGCGCTACACTGAAGCTTTCTTT.

The V gene is TRBV9, the J gene TRBJ1-4; the D gene is possibly TRBD1 (6 bases). The germline V gene encodes CDR1 SGDLS and CDR2 YYNGEE. The CDR3 is 16 residues long. V dropped 3 bases and J dropped 0 bases, with 12 bases sitting between them. In nucleotides, the CDR3 is TGTGCCAGCAGCGCCACAGGGATTACAACTAATGAAAAACTGTTTTTT. This codes for CASSATGITTNEKLFF.

This clone was picked up a small number of times. The rearrangement links TRBV28 to TRBJ2-5, with TRBD1 matching 9 bases. The last part of the DNA fits TRBJ2-7 better; the J call may be wrong. Germline-derived CDR1 and CDR2 are MDHEN and SYDVKM. The CDR3 runs to 16 residues. CDR3 coding DNA: TGTGCCAGCAGTTTATTCCCCTGGGACAGGGTGTGCGAGCAGTACTTC. The encoded protein is CASSLFPWDRVCEQYF.

This rearrangement joins TRBV6-5 to TRBJ1-1, with 8 bases matching TRBD1. V shed 0 bases and J 4 bases; nucleotides not matched to a gene: 4. The CDR3 has 15 residues. The germline V gene has CDR1 MNHEY and CDR2 SVGAGI. CDR3 nucleotide sequence: TGTGCCAGCAGTTACTCGGGTACAGGGGGCACTGAAGCTTTCTTT. Translating it yields CASSYSGTGGTEAFF.

A few counts support this clone. The chain uses TRBV30 and TRBJ2-5, with 8 positions matching TRBD1. From germline, CDR1 is GTSNPN and CDR2 SVGIG (reference sequence). This CDR3 has 12 residues. Losses at the gene ends were 3 bases for V and 5 bases for J; bases not matched to a gene: 2. The CDR3: CAWSPGGETQYF. CDR3 coding DNA: TGTGCCTGGAGCCCAGGGGGCGAGACCCAGTACTTC.

The chain couples TRBV11-3 to TRBJ2-3; D remains ambiguous. The CDR3 covers 14 residues. Germline-derived CDR1 and CDR2 are SGHNT and YENEEA. Trimming cost V 2 bases and J 6 bases, with 12 bases left between them. The CDR3 sequence: CASSLRSDGDTQYF. The CDR3 nucleotides are TGTGCCAGCAGCTTAAGGAGTGACGGGGATACGCAGTATTTT.

The V and J genes are TRBV6-6 and TRBJ2-7; possible D gene TRBD1, 6 bases. CDR3 length: 13 residues. V was cut by 2 bases and J by 4 bases, with 9 bases left in between. Looked up from germline, CDR1 is MNHNY and CDR2 is SVGAGI (reference sequence). Written as DNA, the CDR3 is TGTGCCAGCAGTTACGCCAGGGGATACGAGCAGTACTTC. Translation gives CASSYARGYEQYF.